Each of the 20 T cell receptor beta chains below was sequenced from the same sample in a study of post-analysis software for immune sequencing data. Unique molecular identifiers were carried by the TCR beta cDNA libraries. TCRdb used MiXCR to reprocess the PCR reads, holding one entry per CDR3 protein. The sample holds roughly 800,000 distinct CDR3 sequences, approximately 30% seen once. Overall study findings and caveats: A handful of TRBV segments (TRBV5-6, TRBV5-1 and TRBV20-1 among them) occurred more frequently in patients than in controls.

These TCRs' antigens remain unknown. The sample consisted of blood. These receptor sequences come from a girl aged 5-17 years with multiple sclerosis.

This clonotype was observed a few times. The V call is TRBV14, the J call TRBJ2-7; D might be TRBD1 (5 bases). V dropped 4 bases and J dropped 0 bases, with 16 bases sitting between them. This CDR3 is 16 amino acids long. CDR1 SGHDN and CDR2 FVKESK come from the germline V gene. The DNA for the CDR3 is TGTGCCAGCAGCCGCCTGCCAGGGCTTAGCTCCTACGAGCAGTACTTC. It yields the protein CASSRLPGLSSYEQYF. The full variable domain, with the rest looked up from reference TRBV14 and TRBJ2-7, is EAGVTQFPSHSVIEKGQTVTLRCDPISGHDNLYWYRRVMGKEIKFLLHFVKESKQDESGMPNNRFLAERTGGTYSTLKVQPAELEDSGVYFCASSRLPGLSSYEQYFGPGTRLTVT.

This clonotype was found a few times. This sequence joins TRBV4-1 and TRBJ2-7; possibly TRBD2 for D (5 bases). The germline V gene encodes CDR1 MGHRA and CDR2 YSYEKL. Trimming cost V 1 base and J 3 bases, with 10 bases left between them. The CDR3 consists of 14 residues. CDR3 region: CASSQGAGVYEQYF. CDR3 bases: TGCGCCAGCAGCCAAGGGGCCGGGGTCTACGAGCAGTACTTC.

This chain uses TRBV2 with TRBJ2-6; D may correspond to TRBD1 or TRBD2 (6 bases each). The CDR3 has 17 amino acids. V dropped 4 bases and J dropped 0 bases, with 13 bases sitting between them. Germline CDR1 reads SNHLY; CDR2 reads FYNNEI. The CDR3 DNA follows: TGTGCCAGCAGTGGGAGGGACACTGACTCTGGGGCCAACGTCCTGACTTTC. Amino acid sequence: CASSGRDTDSGANVLTF.

The V and J genes are TRBV29-1 and TRBJ2-5; D is ambiguous. The CDR3 totals 14 residues. The V end lost 0 bases, the J end lost 2 bases, and 10 bases lay between the germline ends. Germline V gene lookup returns CDR1 SQVTM and CDR2 ANQGSEA. DNA of the CDR3: TGCAGCGTTGAAGATCTGGCAGCTCAAGAGACCCAGTACTTC. Encoded protein: CSVEDLAAQETQYF.

This clonotype was seen more than once but under ten times. The chain recombines TRBV20-1 with TRBJ1-5; a weak D match, TRBD1 (5 bases). Germline CDR1 DFQATT, CDR2 SNEGSKA (reference sequence). The CDR3 length is 17 residues. The V end was cut by 4 bases, the J end by 0 bases, with 19 bases between. The CDR3 spells CSANPETAQYSNQPQHF. The CDR3 DNA follows: TGCAGTGCTAACCCCGAGACAGCCCAATATAGCAATCAGCCCCAGCATTTT.

This clonotype showed up many times. The rearrangement uses TRBV7-8 and TRBJ1-2, with D unclear. Trimming cost V 5 bases and J 6 bases, with 13 bases left between them. The CDR3 sequence is 13 residues long. CDR1 SGHVS and CDR2 FQNEAQ come from the germline V gene. For the CDR3, the DNA is TGTGCCAGCAGCGAGAGGGTCAGCGATGGCTACACCTTC. This codes for CASSERVSDGYTF.

The rearrangement uses TRBV5-1 and TRBJ1-1; D gene uncertain. Germline assignment: CDR1 SGHRS and CDR2 YFSETQ. With 4 bases removed from V and 0 bases from J, the gap between germline ends came to 10 bases. CDR3 length: 14 residues. CDR3 loop: CASSVRIMNTEAFF. For the CDR3, the DNA is TGCGCCAGCAGCGTCAGAATCATGAACACTGAAGCTTTCTTT.

The V gene is TRBV6-2 or TRBV6-3, the J gene TRBJ2-5; tentative D call: TRBD2 (5 bases). This CDR3 contains 11 residues. V was pared by 4 bases and J by 11 bases, with 11 bases between. The V gene's germline CDR1 is MNHEY and CDR2 SVGEGT. The DNA of the CDR3 is TGTGCCAGCAGTTCCTGGACTCAGCAGTACTTC. This translates into CASSSWTQQYF.

The chain joins TRBV28 to TRBJ1-2, with D unclear. In germline, CDR1 is MDHEN, CDR2 SYDVKM. The V and J ends lost 10 bases and 5 bases respectively, with 20 bases between them. The CDR3 is 14 residues long. CDR3 loop: CATQPAPIGYGYTF. CDR3 DNA: TGTGCCACTCAGCCGGCACCCATCGGGTATGGCTACACCTTC.

There are a few counts of this clonotype. The chain couples TRBV28 to TRBJ2-5; possible D gene TRBD2, 7 bases. Germline values: CDR1 MDHEN, CDR2 SYDVKM. This CDR3 is 15 amino acids long. Trimming took 6 bases from V and 5 from J, leaving 19 bases between them. CDR3 coding DNA: TGTGCCAGCAGCTTAGGGGGGGGGGCGACCGAGACCCAGTACTTC. As protein: CASSLGGGATETQYF.

The V and J genes are TRBV5-1 and TRBJ2-5; weak D call: TRBD2 (6 bases). Trimming removed 0 bases from V and 5 bases from J, with 11 bases in between. The CDR3 totals 14 residues. Per the germline V gene, CDR1 is SGHRS and CDR2 is YFSETQ. CDR3 nucleotide sequence: TGCGCCAGCAGCTTGGGGGGGGTCCACGAGACCCAGTACTTC. It encodes CASSLGGVHETQYF.

This clonotype has just a few counts. At one boundary the junction diverges from the germline segment, which might be a read error. The V call is TRBV11-2, the J call TRBJ2-3; no firm D call. CDR1 and CDR2 (germline): SGHAT, FQNNGV. The CDR3 is 15 amino acids. The CDR3 reads CASSVDWSPTDTQYF. As DNA, the CDR3 is TGTGCCAGCAGCGTAGACTGGAGCCCCACAGATACGCAGTATTTT.

The gene calls are TRBV20-1 and TRBJ2-5; 9 bases line up with TRBD2. The tail of the sequence fits TRBJ2-7 better, so the J call may be wrong. This CDR3 is built from 16 residues. CDR1 is DFQATT, CDR2 SNEGSKA, per germline (reference sequence). The DNA of the CDR3 is TGCAGTGCTAGAGACAGGCTAGCGGGGACCTTTAGCGAGCAGTACTTC. It yields the protein CSARDRLAGTFSEQYF.

This clonotype was seen many times. This chain uses TRBV4-2 with TRBJ2-5; 8 bases fit TRBD2. CDR1 is LGHNA, CDR2 YNFKEQ, per germline. CDR3 length equals 17 residues. The V and J ends lost 1 base and 3 bases, in that order; junction bases with no gene match: 10. CDR3 residues: CASSQGRGAGAKETQYF. In DNA form, the CDR3 reads TGTGCCAGCAGCCAAGGACGGGGAGCGGGGGCCAAAGAGACCCAGTACTTC.

The genes are TRBV18 and TRBJ1-2; 11 nucleotides align to TRBD1. Losses at the gene ends were 3 bases for V and 8 bases for J; bases not matched to a gene: 14. This CDR3 region has 17 residues. The germline V gene has CDR1 KGHSH and CDR2 LQKENI. This CDR3 is CASSPSGTGGYQEGYTF. DNA of the CDR3: TGTGCCAGCTCACCTTCCGGGACAGGGGGTTACCAAGAGGGCTACACCTTC. The full variable domain, completed using reference TRBV18 and TRBJ1-2, is NAGVMQNPRHLVRRRGQEARLRCSPMKGHSHVYWYRQLPEEGLKFMVYLQKENIIDESGMPKERFSAEFPKEGPSILRIQQVVRGDSAAYFCASSPSGTGGYQEGYTFGSGTRLTVV.

This chain connects TRBV7-8 to TRBJ1-2; 8 bases line up with TRBD1. Unmatched junction bases numbered 5, after V lost 1 base and J lost 4 bases. Germline assignment: CDR1 SGHVS and CDR2 FQNEAQ. The CDR3 loop spans 15 amino acids. Here the CDR3 DNA reads TGTGCCAGCAGCTTAGTCGGGCAGGGGGCCTATGGCTACACCTTC. Its translation: CASSLVGQGAYGYTF.

The V and J genes are TRBV20-1 and TRBJ2-1; TRBD2 might be the D (7 bases). The V end lost 6 bases, the J end lost 10 bases, and 16 bases lay between the germline ends. The CDR3 consists of 12 residues. CDR1 is DFQATT and CDR2 is SNEGSKA in the germline V gene (reference sequence). The CDR3 sequence is CSAGRGAGEQFF. CDR3 bases: TGCAGTGCCGGACGGGGGGCCGGGGAGCAGTTCTTC.

This clonotype was observed a handful of times. V gene TRBV20-1 combines with J gene TRBJ2-3; TRBD2 might be the D (5 bases). There are 17 residues in the CDR3. V shed 3 bases and J shed 2 bases, with 21 bases lying between them. The germline V gene encodes CDR1 DFQATT and CDR2 SNEGSKA (reference sequence). CDR3 in amino acids: CSASSVIVAGNTDTQYF. The CDR3 bases are TGCAGTGCTAGTTCAGTTATCGTGGCGGGTAACACAGATACGCAGTATTTT.

In DNA form, the CDR3 reads TGTGCCAGCAGTACGGGGAAACTCAAAGAAAAACTGTTTTTT. Translating gives CASSTGKLKEKLFF. The chain is built from TRBV2 and TRBJ1-4; D gene ambiguous. Germline V gene data show CDR1 as SNHLY and CDR2 as FYNNEI. The CDR3 has 14 residues. V was trimmed by 5 bases and J by 8 bases, leaving 15 bases between them.

This clonotype has just a few counts. This rearrangement joins TRBV7-9 to TRBJ1-2; D call uncertain. From germline, CDR1 is SEHNR and CDR2 FQNEAQ (reference sequence). The CDR3 sequence is 14 residues long. V lost 8 bases, J lost 0 bases, and 13 bases lay in between. CDR3 nucleotide sequence: TGTGCCAGCGACCCACGGGCGGCTAACTATGGCTACACCTTC. Its protein is CASDPRAANYGYTF.